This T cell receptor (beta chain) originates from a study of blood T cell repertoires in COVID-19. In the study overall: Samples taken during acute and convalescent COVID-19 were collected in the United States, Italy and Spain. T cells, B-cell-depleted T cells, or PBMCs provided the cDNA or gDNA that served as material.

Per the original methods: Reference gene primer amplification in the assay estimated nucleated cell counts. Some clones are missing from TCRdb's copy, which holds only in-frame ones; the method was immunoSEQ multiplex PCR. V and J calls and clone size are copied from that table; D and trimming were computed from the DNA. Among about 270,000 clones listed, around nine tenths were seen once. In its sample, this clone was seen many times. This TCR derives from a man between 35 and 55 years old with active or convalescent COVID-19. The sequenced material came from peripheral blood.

DNA for the CDR3: TGCGCCAGCAGCATGGGACAGGGGGCCGTTGGCTACACCTTC. Translation: CASSMGQGAVGYTF. The V and J genes are TRBV5-1 and TRBJ1-2; 12 bases map to TRBD1. With 4 bases clipped from V and 7 bases from J, the junction kept 5 bases outside the gene matches. This CDR3 has 14 residues. Germline V lookup: CDR1 SGHRS, CDR2 YFSETQ.